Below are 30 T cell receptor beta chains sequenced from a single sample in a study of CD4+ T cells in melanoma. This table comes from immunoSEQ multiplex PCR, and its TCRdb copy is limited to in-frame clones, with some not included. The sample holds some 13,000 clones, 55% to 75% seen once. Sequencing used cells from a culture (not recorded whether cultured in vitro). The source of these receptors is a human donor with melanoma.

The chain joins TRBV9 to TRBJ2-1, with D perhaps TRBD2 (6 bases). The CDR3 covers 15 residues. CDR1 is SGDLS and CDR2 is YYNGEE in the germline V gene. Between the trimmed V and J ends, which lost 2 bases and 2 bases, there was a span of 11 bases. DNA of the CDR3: TGTGCCAGCAGCGTTAGCGGAAATCCCTACAATGAGCAGTTCTTC. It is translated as CASSVSGNPYNEQFF.

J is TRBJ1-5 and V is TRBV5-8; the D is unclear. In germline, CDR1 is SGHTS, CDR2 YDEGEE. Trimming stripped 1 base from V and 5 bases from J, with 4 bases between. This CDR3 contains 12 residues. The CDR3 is CASSLPDQPQHF. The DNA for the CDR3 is TGTGCCAGCAGCTTGCCGGATCAGCCCCAGCATTTT.

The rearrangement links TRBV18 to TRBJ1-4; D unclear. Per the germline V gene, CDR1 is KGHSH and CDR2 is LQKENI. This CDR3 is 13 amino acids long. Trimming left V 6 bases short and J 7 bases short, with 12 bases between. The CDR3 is CASSRGEGEKLFF. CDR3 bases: TGTGCCAGCTCCCGAGGAGAGGGTGAAAAACTGTTTTTT.

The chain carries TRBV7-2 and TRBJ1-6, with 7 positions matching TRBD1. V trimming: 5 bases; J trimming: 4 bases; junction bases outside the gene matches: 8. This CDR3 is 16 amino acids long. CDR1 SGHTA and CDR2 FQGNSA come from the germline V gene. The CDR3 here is CASSRQGPLYNSPLHF. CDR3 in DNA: TGTGCCAGCAGCCGACAGGGCCCTTTATATAATTCACCCCTCCACTTT.

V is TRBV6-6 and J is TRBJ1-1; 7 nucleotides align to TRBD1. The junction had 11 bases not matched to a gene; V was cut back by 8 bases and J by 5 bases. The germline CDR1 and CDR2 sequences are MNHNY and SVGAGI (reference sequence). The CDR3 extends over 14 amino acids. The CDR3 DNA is TGTGCCAGCCATAGGGGGCAGGGGGGGACTGAAGCTTTCTTT. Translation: CASHRGQGGTEAFF.

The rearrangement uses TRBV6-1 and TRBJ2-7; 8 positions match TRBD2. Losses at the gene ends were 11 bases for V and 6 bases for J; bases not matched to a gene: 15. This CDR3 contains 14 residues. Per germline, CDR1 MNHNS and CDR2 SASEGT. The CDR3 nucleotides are TGTGCCGGGCGAATCGGGGGGGCCGGCGGCGAGCAGTACTTC. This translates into CAGRIGGAGGEQYF.

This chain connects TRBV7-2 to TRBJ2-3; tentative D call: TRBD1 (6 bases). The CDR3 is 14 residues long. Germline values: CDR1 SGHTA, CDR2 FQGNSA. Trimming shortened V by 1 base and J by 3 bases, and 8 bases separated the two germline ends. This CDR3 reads CASSLGQVTDTQYF. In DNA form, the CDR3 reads TGTGCCAGCAGCTTAGGACAGGTTACAGATACGCAGTATTTT.

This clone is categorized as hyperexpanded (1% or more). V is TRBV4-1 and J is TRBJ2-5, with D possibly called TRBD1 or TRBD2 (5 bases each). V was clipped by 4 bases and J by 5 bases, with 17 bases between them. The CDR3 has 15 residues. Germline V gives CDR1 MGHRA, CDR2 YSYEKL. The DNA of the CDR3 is TGCGCCAGCAGCCTCGGGGCCGGGGTTCGGGAGACCCAGTACTTC. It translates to CASSLGAGVRETQYF.

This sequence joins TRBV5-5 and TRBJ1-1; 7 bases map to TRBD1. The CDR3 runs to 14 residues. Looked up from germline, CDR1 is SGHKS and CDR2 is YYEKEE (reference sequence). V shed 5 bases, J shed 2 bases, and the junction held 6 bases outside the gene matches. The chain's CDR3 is CASSSWTGNTEAFF. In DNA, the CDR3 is TGTGCCAGCAGTTCCTGGACAGGAAACACTGAAGCTTTCTTT.

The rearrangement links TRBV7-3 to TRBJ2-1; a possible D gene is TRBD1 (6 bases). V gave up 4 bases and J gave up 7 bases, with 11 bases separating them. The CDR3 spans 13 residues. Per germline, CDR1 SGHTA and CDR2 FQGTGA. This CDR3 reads CASSSGQQNEQFF. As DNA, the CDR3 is TGTGCCAGCAGCTCCGGACAGCAAAATGAGCAGTTCTTC.

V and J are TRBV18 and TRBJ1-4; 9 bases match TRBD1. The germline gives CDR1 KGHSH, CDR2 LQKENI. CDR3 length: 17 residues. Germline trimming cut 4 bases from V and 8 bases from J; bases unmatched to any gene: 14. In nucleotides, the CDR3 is TGTGCCAGCTCACAGCGAACCCAGGGACAGGGATTGGAAAAACTGTTTTTT. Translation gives CASSQRTQGQGLEKLFF. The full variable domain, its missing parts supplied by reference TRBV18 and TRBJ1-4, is NAGVMQNPRHLVRRRGQEARLRCSPMKGHSHVYWYRQLPEEGLKFMVYLQKENIIDESGMPKERFSAEFPKEGPSILRIQQVVRGDSAAYFCASSQRTQGQGLEKLFFGSGTQLSVL.

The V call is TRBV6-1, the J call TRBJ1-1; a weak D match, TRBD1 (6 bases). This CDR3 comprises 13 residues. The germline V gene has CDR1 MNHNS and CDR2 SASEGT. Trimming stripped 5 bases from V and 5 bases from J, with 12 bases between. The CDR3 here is CASSRGRRTEAFF. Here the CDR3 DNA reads TGTGCCAGCAGTCGGGGGCGCCGGACTGAAGCTTTCTTT.

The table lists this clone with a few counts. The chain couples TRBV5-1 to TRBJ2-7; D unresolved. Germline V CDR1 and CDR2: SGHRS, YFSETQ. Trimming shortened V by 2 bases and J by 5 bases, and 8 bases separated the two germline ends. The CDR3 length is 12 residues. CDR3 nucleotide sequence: TGCGCCAGCAGCTTCGGCGGACACGAGCAGTACTTC. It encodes CASSFGGHEQYF.

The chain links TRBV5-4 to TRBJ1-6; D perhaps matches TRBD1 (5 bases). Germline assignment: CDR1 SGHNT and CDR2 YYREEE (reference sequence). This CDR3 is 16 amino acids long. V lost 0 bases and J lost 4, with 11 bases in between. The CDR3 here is CASSLERGLYNSPLHF. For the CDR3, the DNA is TGTGCCAGCAGCTTGGAACGGGGACTGTATAATTCACCCCTCCACTTT.

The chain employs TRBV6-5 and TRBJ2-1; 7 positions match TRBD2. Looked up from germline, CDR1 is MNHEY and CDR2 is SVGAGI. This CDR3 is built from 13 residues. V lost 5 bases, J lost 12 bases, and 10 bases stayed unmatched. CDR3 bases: TGTGCCAGCAGTGTCTCGGGGCCGGGGGGGCAGTTCTTC. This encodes CASSVSGPGGQFF.

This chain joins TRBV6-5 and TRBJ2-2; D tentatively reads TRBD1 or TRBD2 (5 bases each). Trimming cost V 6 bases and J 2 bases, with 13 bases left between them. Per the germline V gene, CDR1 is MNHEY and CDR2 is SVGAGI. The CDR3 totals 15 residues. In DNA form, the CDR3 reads TGTGCCAGCAGGGCCCCGGGGCGCAACACCGGGGAGCTGTTTTTT. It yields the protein CASRAPGRNTGELFF.

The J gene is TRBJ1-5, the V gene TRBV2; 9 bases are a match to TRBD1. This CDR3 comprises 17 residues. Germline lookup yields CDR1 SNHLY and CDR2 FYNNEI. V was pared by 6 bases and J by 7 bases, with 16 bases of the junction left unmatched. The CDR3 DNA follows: TGTGCCAGCAGCGCAACCGGGACAGGGTTAATTGGGCAGCCCCAGCATTTT. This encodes CASSATGTGLIGQPQHF.

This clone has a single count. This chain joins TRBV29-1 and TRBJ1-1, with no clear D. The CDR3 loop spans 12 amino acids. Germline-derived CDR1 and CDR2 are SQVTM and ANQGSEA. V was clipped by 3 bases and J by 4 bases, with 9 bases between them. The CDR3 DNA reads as TGCAGCGTTGACCTTGATATCACTGAAGCTTTCTTT. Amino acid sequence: CSVDLDITEAFF.

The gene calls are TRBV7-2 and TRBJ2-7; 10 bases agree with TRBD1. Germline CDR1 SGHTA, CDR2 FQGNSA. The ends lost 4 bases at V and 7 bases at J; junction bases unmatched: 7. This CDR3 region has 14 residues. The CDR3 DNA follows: TGTGCCAGCAGCTCCAGACAGGGGGCCAAAGAGCAGTACTTC. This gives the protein CASSSRQGAKEQYF.

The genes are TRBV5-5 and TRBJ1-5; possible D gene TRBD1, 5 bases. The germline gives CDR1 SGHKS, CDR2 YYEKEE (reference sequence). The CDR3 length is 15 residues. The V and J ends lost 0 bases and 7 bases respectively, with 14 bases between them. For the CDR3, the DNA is TGTGCCAGCAGCTTGGCGGACACCACGGCCCAGCCCCAGCATTTT. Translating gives CASSLADTTAQPQHF.

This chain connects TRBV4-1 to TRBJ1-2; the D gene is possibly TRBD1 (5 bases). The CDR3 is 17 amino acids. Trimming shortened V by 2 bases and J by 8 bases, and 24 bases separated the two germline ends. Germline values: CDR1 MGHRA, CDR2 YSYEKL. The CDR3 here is CASSQSGSGAAFGGYTF. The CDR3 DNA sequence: TGCGCCAGCAGCCAATCCGGCTCTGGGGCCGCCTTTGGAGGCTACACCTTC.

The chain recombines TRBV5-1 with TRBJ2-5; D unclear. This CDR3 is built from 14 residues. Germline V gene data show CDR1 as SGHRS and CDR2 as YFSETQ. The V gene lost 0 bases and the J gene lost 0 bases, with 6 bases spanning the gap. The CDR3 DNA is TGCGCCAGCAGCTTGGGGGTCCACCAAGAGACCCAGTACTTC. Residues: CASSLGVHQETQYF.

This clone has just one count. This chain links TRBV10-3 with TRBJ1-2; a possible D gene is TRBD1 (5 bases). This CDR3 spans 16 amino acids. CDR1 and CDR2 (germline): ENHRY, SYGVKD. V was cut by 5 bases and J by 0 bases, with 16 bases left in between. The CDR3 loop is CAISLTGTASNYGYTF. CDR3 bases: TGTGCCATCAGTTTGACCGGGACGGCATCTAACTATGGCTACACCTTC.

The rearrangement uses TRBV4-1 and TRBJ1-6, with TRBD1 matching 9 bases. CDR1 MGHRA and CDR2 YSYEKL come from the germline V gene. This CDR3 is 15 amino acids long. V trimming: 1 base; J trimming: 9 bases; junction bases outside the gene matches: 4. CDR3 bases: TGCGCCAGCAGCCAAGTAGAGACAGGGGGTTCACCCCTCCACTTT. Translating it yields CASSQVETGGSPLHF.

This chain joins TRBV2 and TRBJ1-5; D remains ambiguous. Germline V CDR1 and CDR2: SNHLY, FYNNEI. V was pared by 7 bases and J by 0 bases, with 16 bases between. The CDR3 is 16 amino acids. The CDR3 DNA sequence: TGTGCCAGCAACGTAATTCGAACAAATAGCAATCAGCCCCAGCATTTT. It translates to CASNVIRTNSNQPQHF. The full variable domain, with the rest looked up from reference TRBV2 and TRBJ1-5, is EPEVTQTPSHQVTQMGQEVILRCVPISNHLYFYWYRQILGQKVEFLVSFYNNEISEKSEIFDDQFSVERPDGSNFTLKIRSTKLEDSAMYFCASNVIRTNSNQPQHFGDGTRLSIL.

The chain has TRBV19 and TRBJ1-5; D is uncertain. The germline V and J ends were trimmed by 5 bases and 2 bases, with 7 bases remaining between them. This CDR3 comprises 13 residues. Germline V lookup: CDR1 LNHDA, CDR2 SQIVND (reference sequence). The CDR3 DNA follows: TGTGCCAGTAGTCTAACAGGCAATCAGCCCCAGCATTTT. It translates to CASSLTGNQPQHF.

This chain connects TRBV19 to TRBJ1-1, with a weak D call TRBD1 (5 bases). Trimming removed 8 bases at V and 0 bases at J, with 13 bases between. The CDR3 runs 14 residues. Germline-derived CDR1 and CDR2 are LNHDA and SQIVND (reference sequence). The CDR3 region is CASYPTGVNTEAFF. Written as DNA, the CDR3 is TGTGCCAGTTATCCCACAGGCGTGAACACTGAAGCTTTCTTT. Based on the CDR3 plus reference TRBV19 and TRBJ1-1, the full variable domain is DGGITQSPKYLFRKEGQNVTLSCEQNLNHDAMYWYRQDPGQGLRLIYYSQIVNDFQKGDIAEGYSVSREKKESFPLTVTSAQKNPTAFYLCASYPTGVNTEAFFGQGTRLTVV.

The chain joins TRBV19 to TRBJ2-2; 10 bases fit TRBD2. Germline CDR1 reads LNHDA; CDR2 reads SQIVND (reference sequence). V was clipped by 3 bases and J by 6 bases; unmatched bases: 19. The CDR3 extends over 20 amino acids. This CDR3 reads CASSIRTPASGGFSAGELFF. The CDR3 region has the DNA TGTGCCAGTAGTATCAGAACCCCGGCTAGCGGGGGATTTAGCGCCGGGGAGCTGTTTTTT.

CDR3 bases: TGTGCCAGCTCTGGGGCACGTCTTGAAAAACTGTTTTTT. Amino acids: CASSGARLEKLFF. The chain employs TRBV7-2 and TRBJ1-4; the D gene is possibly TRBD1 (5 bases). Trimming took off 8 bases at V and 7 bases at J, with 14 bases between the two ends. The CDR3 runs 13 residues. Looked up from germline, CDR1 is SGHTA and CDR2 is FQGNSA.

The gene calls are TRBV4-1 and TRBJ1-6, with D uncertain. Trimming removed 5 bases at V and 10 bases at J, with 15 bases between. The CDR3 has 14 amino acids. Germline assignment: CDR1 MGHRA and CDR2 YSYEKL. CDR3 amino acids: CASSSPIPRSPLHF. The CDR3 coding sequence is TGCGCCAGCAGCTCCCCTATACCGAGGTCACCCCTCCACTTT.